This T cell receptor (beta chain) is from a study of shared clonotypes between healthy human individuals. Germline values: CDR1 MNHNS, CDR2 SASEGT. This CDR3 is built from 15 residues. With V trimmed by 6 bases and J by 1 base, 6 bases remained unmatched. The assay was immunoSEQ multiplex PCR, and TCRdb's table has in-frame clones only and misses some. The sample shows 950,000 to 1,300,000 clones, under 80% of them seen only once. Sequenced input: memory CD4+ T cells sorted from blood. Subset meaning: CD45RA-negative fraction. The chain recombines TRBV6-1 with TRBJ2-1; 7 bases fit TRBD1. This TCR came from a man between 18 and 29 years old in good health. CDR3 amino acids: CASRVPGQSYNEQFF. As DNA, the CDR3 is TGTGCCAGCAGGGTCCCGGGACAGTCCTACAATGAGCAGTTCTTC.